This entry features one T cell receptor delta chain sequence. What it recognizes is unknown. Extracted RNA was reverse transcribed into cDNA. The CDR3 regions were amplified by multiplex PCR from V-gene primers to a constant-region primer. TCRdb fed the multiplex PCR reads into CATT to redo clone calling. The sample has tens of thousands of delta-chain clones; roughly 15% are singletons. The CDR3 has 18 amino acids. Per germline, CDR1 GEAIGNYY and CDR2 EKD. After removal of 4 bases from V and 2 bases from J, the junction contained 15 bases not matched to a gene. The entry originates in a study of Vδ1+ human thymocytes. Study-level findings and limits: Thymic TRG and TRD repertoires appeared highly polyclonal, with Gaussian CDR3 length distributions.

Sequencing input: Vdelta1+ gamma-delta thymocytes from the thymus. The sample's subset: FACS-sorted CD3+ TCRalphabeta- TCRVdelta1+ TCRVdelta2- thymocytes. The V and J genes are TRDV2 and TRDJ1; 10 bases are shared with TRDD3. This TCR was sampled from a girl in the first two years of life who had congenital heart surgery. The CDR3 loop is CACDMRRWGILGTDKLIF. The CDR3 nucleotides are TGTGCCTGTGATATGCGAAGGTGGGGGATACTTGGGACCGATAAACTCATCTTT.